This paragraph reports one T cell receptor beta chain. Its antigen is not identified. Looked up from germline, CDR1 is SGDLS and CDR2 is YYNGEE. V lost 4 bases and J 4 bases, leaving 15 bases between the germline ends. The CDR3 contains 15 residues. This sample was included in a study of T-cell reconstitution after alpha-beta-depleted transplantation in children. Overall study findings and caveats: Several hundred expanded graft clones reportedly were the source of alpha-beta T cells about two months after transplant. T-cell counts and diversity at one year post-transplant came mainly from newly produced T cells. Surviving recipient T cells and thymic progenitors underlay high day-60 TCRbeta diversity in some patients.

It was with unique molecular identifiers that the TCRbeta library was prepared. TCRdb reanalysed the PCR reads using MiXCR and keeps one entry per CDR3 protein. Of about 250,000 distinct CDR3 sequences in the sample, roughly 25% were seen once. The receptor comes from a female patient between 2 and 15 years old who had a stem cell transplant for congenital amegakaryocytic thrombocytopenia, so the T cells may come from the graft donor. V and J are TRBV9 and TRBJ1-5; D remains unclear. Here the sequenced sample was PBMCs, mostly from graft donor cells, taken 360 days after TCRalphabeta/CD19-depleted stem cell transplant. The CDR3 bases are TGTGCCAGCAGCACCAGCATCGATTCTAATCAGCCCCAGCATTTT. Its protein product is CASSTSIDSNQPQHF.